The clone carrying this T cell receptor beta chain was observed many times. V shed 0 bases and J shed 6 bases, with 10 bases lying between them. The CDR3 length is 14 residues. Germline values: CDR1 SGHTA, CDR2 FQGTGA. This sample was included in a study of early T cells in non-severe SARS-CoV-2 infection. Turning to the study itself: From unsorted whole blood, bulk RNA was sequenced, and the chains remained unpaired.

TCRdb used MiXCR to reprocess the 5' RACE reads, holding one entry per CDR3 protein. The data hold 69,000 or so distinct CDR3 sequences, with approximately 13% observed a single time. The clonotype was recovered from an adult who was a healthcare worker with PCR-confirmed SARS-CoV-2 infection or an uninfected control (not recorded which). The sequenced sample consisted of whole blood. The chain links TRBV7-3 to TRBJ2-3, with D possibly TRBD2 on 6 matching bases. The CDR3 here is CASSLTAGADTQYF. The CDR3 DNA follows: TGTGCCAGCAGCTTAACAGCGGGCGCGGATACGCAGTATTTT.